This TCR beta chain was captured in a study of blood T cell repertoires in COVID-19. Study overall: PBMCs, B-cell-depleted T cells, or T cells were the source of the cDNA or gDNA that made up the material.

Per the study methods: Counts of nucleated cells, estimated from reference gene primer amplification, were obtained. Clones were sequenced by immunoSEQ multiplex PCR, and TCRdb holds only the in-frame ones, with some missing. For V, J and clone size, that table is used; D and trimming come from the DNA. The sample consists of approximately 68,000 clones, roughly 80% of them appearing once. V shed 5 bases and J 9 bases; nucleotides not matched to a gene: 5. This CDR3 has 14 residues. Germline-derived CDR1 and CDR2 are SGHTA and FQGTGA. The chain combines TRBV7-3 with TRBJ2-1; TRBD2 aligns across 12 bases. This receptor was identified in an older man with active COVID-19. The sequencing input was peripheral blood. CDR3 in amino acids: CASSQLAGGGEQFF. CDR3 sequence (DNA): TGTGCCAGCAGCCAACTAGCGGGGGGTGGTGAGCAGTTCTTC.